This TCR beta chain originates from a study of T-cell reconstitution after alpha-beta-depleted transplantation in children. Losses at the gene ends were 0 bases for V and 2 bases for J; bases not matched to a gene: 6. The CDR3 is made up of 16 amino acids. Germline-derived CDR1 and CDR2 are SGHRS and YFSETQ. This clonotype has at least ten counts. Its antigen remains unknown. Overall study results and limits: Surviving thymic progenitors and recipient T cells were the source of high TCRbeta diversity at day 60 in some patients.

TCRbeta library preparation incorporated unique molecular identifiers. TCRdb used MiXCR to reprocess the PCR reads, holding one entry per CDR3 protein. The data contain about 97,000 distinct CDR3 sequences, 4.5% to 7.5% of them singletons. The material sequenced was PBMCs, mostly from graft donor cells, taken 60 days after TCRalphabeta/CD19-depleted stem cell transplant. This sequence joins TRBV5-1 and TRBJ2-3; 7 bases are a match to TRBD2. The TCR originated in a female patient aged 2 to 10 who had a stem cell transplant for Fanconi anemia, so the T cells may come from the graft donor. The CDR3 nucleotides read TGCGCCAGCAGCTTGGCCAAGACTAGCTCCACAGATACGCAGTATTTT. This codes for CASSLAKTSSTDTQYF. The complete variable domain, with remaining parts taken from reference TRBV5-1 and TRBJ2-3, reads KAGVTQTPRYLIKTRGQQVTLSCSPISGHRSVSWYQQTPGQGLQFLFEYFSETQRNKGNFPGRFSGRQFSNSRSEMNVSTLELGDSALYLCASSLAKTSSTDTQYFGPGTRLTVL.